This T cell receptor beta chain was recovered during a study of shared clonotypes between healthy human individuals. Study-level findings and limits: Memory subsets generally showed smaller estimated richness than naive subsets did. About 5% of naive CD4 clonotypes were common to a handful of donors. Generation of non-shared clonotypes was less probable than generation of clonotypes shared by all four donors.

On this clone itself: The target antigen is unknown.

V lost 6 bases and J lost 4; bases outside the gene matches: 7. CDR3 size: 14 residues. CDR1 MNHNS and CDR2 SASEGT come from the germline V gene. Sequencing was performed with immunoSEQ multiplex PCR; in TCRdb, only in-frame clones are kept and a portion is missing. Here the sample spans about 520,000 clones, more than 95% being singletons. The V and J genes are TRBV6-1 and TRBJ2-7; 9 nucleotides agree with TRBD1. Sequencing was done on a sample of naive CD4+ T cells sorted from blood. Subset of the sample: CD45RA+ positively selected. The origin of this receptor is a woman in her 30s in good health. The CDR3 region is CASSFETGGYEQYF. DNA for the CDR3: TGTGCCAGCAGCTTTGAGACAGGGGGGTACGAGCAGTACTTC.